This TCR beta chain is drawn from a study of blood T cell repertoires in COVID-19. Enrolled during active infection, Seattle patients were then followed longitudinally. The CDR3 extends over 15 amino acids. Germline assignment: CDR1 SGHDN and CDR2 FVKESK. V dropped 1 base and J dropped 0 bases, with 9 bases sitting between them. The table came from immunoSEQ multiplex PCR; TCRdb's copy has only in-frame clones and leaves some out. The table has hundreds of thousands of clones, about 90% seen once. V is TRBV14 and J is TRBJ1-2; possibly TRBD1 for D (6 bases). The sequence was obtained from a woman aged 25 to 39 with COVID-19, enrolled during active disease. The sample consisted of peripheral blood. As DNA, the CDR3 is TGTGCCAGCAGCCAAGGGGACAATCCTAACTATGGCTACACCTTC. This codes for CASSQGDNPNYGYTF.